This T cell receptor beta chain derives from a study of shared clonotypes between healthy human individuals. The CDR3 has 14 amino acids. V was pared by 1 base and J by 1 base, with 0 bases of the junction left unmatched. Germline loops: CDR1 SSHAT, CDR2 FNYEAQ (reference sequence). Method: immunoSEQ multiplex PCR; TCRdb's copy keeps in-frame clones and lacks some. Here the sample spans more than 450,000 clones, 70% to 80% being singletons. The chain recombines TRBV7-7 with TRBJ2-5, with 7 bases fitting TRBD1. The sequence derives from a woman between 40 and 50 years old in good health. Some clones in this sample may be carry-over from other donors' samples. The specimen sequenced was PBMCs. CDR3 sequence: CASSLGTGQETQYF. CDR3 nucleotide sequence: TGTGCCAGCAGCTTAGGGACAGGCCAAGAGACCCAGTACTTC.